Each of the 30 T cell receptor beta chains below was sequenced from the same sample in a study of vaccination effects on CD4 cells after COVID-19. Which antigens these TCRs recognize remains unknown. Sequenced by immunoSEQ multiplex PCR; TCRdb stores in-frame clones only, minus some. The top ten hold under 1.2% of the sample, which has approximately 74,000 clones, over 75% seen once. ViraFEST expansion of antigen-specific CD4+ T cells with viral peptide pools preceded sequencing. Following culture for roughly 10 days, CD4+ T cells were isolated. Either the BNT162b2 or mRNA-1273 vaccine was given to participants in two doses. The sample consisted of CD4+ T cells from PBMCs cultured with HCoV-OC43 spike peptides, taken after COVID-19 vaccination. Subset here: HCoV-OC43 spike overlapping peptide pool stimulation. All receptors derive from a human donor who received a COVID-19 vaccine.

The chain links TRBV6-1 to TRBJ1-2, with 7 positions matching TRBD1. Germline loops: CDR1 MNHNS, CDR2 SASEGT. The CDR3 length is 15 residues. V was pared by 2 bases and J by 4 bases, with 7 bases of the junction left unmatched. In nucleotides, the CDR3 is TGTGCCAGCAGTGAACGATTAGGGGGCCCCTATGGCTACACCTTC. Translating it yields CASSERLGGPYGYTF.

The J gene is TRBJ1-4, the V gene TRBV2; D might be TRBD1 (6 bases). The CDR3 loop spans 15 amino acids. Germline loops: CDR1 SNHLY, CDR2 FYNNEI. The V and J ends lost 0 bases and 7 bases respectively, with 12 bases between them. The CDR3 spells CASSEAQGWTEKLFF. CDR3 coding DNA: TGTGCCAGCAGTGAAGCACAGGGTTGGACTGAAAAACTGTTTTTT.

The chain uses TRBV29-1 and TRBJ1-1; D is undetermined. V was shortened by 4 bases and J by 0 bases, with 6 bases between the two germline ends. The CDR3 is 12 amino acids. The germline V gene has CDR1 SQVTM and CDR2 ANQGSEA. CDR3 amino acids: CSVAELNTEAFF. CDR3 coding DNA: TGCAGCGTTGCCGAGCTGAACACTGAAGCTTTCTTT.

This clone was counted between two and nine times. The chain carries TRBV9 and TRBJ2-2; D is possibly TRBD2 (6 bases). CDR1 and CDR2 (germline): SGDLS, YYNGEE. The CDR3 totals 16 residues. Trimming pared 0 bases from V and 5 bases from J, leaving 14 bases between. The CDR3 here is CASSVGGTRGTGELFF. In DNA, the CDR3 is TGTGCCAGCAGCGTAGGTGGGACCCGGGGGACCGGGGAGCTGTTTTTT.

CDR3 sequence: CASSLNAYSPLHF. As DNA, the CDR3 is TGTGCCAGCAGTTTAAACGCGTATTCACCCCTCCACTTT. The chain uses TRBV12-3 or TRBV12-4 and TRBJ1-6; D remains unclear. The CDR3 is 13 amino acids. The V end lost 2 bases, the J end lost 8 bases, and 7 bases lay between the germline ends.

This clone was picked up one time. The J gene is TRBJ2-7, the V gene TRBV6-5; possibly TRBD2 for D (6 bases). V was shortened by 7 bases and J by 0 bases, with 16 bases between the two germline ends. The CDR3 covers 15 residues. Germline values: CDR1 MNHEY, CDR2 SVGAGI. This CDR3 reads CASTFRRGPSYEQYV. In nucleotides, the CDR3 is TGTGCCAGCACCTTTCGGCGGGGCCCCTCCTACGAGCAGTACGTC.

By frequency in the sample, this clone is medium-sized. The V gene is TRBV5-4, the J gene TRBJ2-1; D not certain. The CDR3 spans 15 residues. Trimming took off 4 bases at V and 5 bases at J, with 16 bases between the two ends. CDR1 and CDR2 from the germline V gene are SGHNT and YYREEE (reference sequence). Here the CDR3 reads CASSNSHGHDNEQFF. In DNA form, the CDR3 reads TGTGCCAGCAGCAATTCACACGGGCACGACAATGAGCAGTTCTTC. Filled out from reference TRBV5-4 and TRBJ2-1, the complete variable domain reads ETGVTQSPTHLIKTRGQQVTLRCSSQSGHNTVSWYQQALGQGPQFIFQYYREEENGRGNFPPRFSGLQFPNYSSELNVNALELDDSALYLCASSNSHGHDNEQFFGPGTRLTVL.

This clone has just a few counts. The CDR3 loop is CASSNTLSKDSHNSPLHF. The CDR3, as DNA: TGTGCCAGCAGCAACACCCTTTCGAAAGACAGTCATAATTCACCCCTCCACTTT. V and J are TRBV21-1 and TRBJ1-6; the table's D gene call, TRBD1, was not cross checked with the DNA. TRBV21-1 is reported as a pseudogene. This CDR3 contains 18 residues.

The chain couples TRBV5-5 to TRBJ1-1, with 7 bases that match TRBD1. V shed 1 base and J 8 bases; nucleotides not matched to a gene: 2. CDR3 length: 12 amino acids. Germline lookup yields CDR1 SGHKS and CDR2 YYEKEE (reference sequence). CDR3 DNA: TGTGCCAGCAGCTTGTCGACAGGGGAAGCTTTCTTT. Its protein is CASSLSTGEAFF.

About this clone itself: Other DNA sequences in the sample encode the same CDR3. The chain couples TRBV3-1 (or the pseudogene TRBV3-2) to TRBJ2-5; the D is unclear. Looked up from germline, CDR1 is LGHDT and CDR2 is YNNKEL (reference sequence). The CDR3 is made up of 11 amino acids. V was clipped by 2 bases and J by 2 bases, with 0 bases between them. Written as DNA, the CDR3 is TGTGCCAGCAGCCAACAAGAGACCCAGTACTTC. It specifies CASSQQETQYF.

This chain connects TRBV3-1 (or the pseudogene TRBV3-2) to TRBJ1-4, with 11 bases matching TRBD1. J gave up 2 bases and V 3 bases, and 5 bases lay outside the gene matches. There are 17 residues in the CDR3. Looked up from germline, CDR1 is LGHDT and CDR2 is YNNKEL (reference sequence). CDR3 loop: CASSHGQGAPTNEKLFF. CDR3 in DNA: TGTGCCAGCAGCCACGGACAGGGGGCGCCGACTAATGAAAAACTGTTTTTT.

V usage is TRBV5-5 and J usage is TRBJ1-2; a weak D match, TRBD1 (6 bases). Deletions cut 0 bases from V and 5 bases from J, with 23 bases between. Per the germline V gene, CDR1 is SGHKS and CDR2 is YYEKEE (reference sequence). This CDR3 is 18 amino acids long. The CDR3 DNA sequence: TGTGCCAGCAGCTTGGGCCCCGGACAGAGCTATTCCAGATATGGCTACACCTTC. Translating gives CASSLGPGQSYSRYGYTF.

The chain is built from TRBV7-9 and TRBJ1-2; 8 bases line up with TRBD1. Trimming at V came to 5 bases and at J to 6 bases, leaving 5 bases not matched to a gene. This CDR3 has 13 residues. Germline CDR1 SEHNR, CDR2 FQNEAQ (reference sequence). The CDR3 DNA is TGTGCCAGCAGCCGTGGACAGGGTCATGGCTACACCTTC. This sequence encodes CASSRGQGHGYTF. Supplemented by reference TRBV7-9 and TRBJ1-2, the full variable domain reads DTGVSQNPRHKITKRGQNVTFRCDPISEHNRLYWYRQTLGQGPEFLTYFQNEAQLEKSRLLSDRFSAERPKGSFSTLEIQRTEQGDSAMYLCASSRGQGHGYTFGSGTRLTVV.

The CDR3 DNA follows: TGTGCCAGCTCACCCACATACAAGGCAGGGGGGATAGACACAGATACGCAGTATTTT. It codes for CASSPTYKAGGIDTDTQYF. The chain couples TRBV18 to TRBJ2-3, with D tentatively TRBD1 (7 bases). Trimming took off 3 bases at V and 2 bases at J, with 24 bases between the two ends. Germline CDR1 and CDR2: KGHSH and LQKENI. The CDR3 spans 19 residues.

The chain is built from TRBV3-1 (or the pseudogene TRBV3-2) and TRBJ2-4, with 9 bases lining up with TRBD1. The CDR3 contains 14 residues. The V gene end was trimmed by 4 bases and the J gene end by 7 bases; junction bases not matched to a gene: 5. Looked up from germline, CDR1 is LGHDT and CDR2 is YNNKEL (reference sequence). Here the CDR3 DNA reads TGTGCCAGCAGCCGATCCGGGACAGGGAACATTCAGTACTTC. The encoded protein is CASSRSGTGNIQYF.

The V gene is TRBV20-1, the J gene TRBJ2-5; the D gene is possibly TRBD2 (7 bases). The CDR3 loop spans 15 amino acids. Germline loops: CDR1 DFQATT, CDR2 SNEGSKA (reference sequence). Trimming removed 3 bases at V and 2 bases at J, with 16 bases between. This chain's CDR3 is CSASRGAGGQETQYF. In nucleotides, the CDR3 is TGCAGTGCTAGTCGGGGGGCCGGGGGGCAAGAGACCCAGTACTTC.

The rearrangement joins TRBV6-5 to TRBJ2-2; D is tentatively TRBD1 or TRBD2 (6 bases each). The ends were cut back, 6 bases at V and 5 bases at J, with 13 bases in the middle. Germline V gene sequence: CDR1 MNHEY, CDR2 SVGAGI. This CDR3 contains 14 residues. The CDR3 region is CASSRQEGTGELFF. In DNA form, the CDR3 reads TGTGCCAGCAGCAGACAGGAGGGGACCGGGGAGCTGTTTTTT.

The chain uses TRBV7-9 and TRBJ1-2; D not certain. V dropped 0 bases and J dropped 6 bases, with 17 bases sitting between them. The CDR3 runs to 16 residues. CDR1 is SEHNR, CDR2 FQNEAQ, per germline (reference sequence). CDR3 amino acids: CASSLASSRFNDGYTF. For the CDR3, the DNA is TGTGCCAGCAGCTTAGCGTCGAGTCGCTTCAATGATGGCTACACCTTC.

This sequence joins TRBV6-5 and TRBJ2-2; D is ambiguous. Germline lookup yields CDR1 MNHEY and CDR2 SVGAGI. V lost 7 bases, J lost 4 bases, and 10 bases lay in between. This CDR3 is 13 amino acids long. CDR3 sequence (DNA): TGTGCCAGCATTCGTCTGGTCACCGGGGAGCTGTTTTTT. Translation: CASIRLVTGELFF.

This clone is a singleton in its sample. V gene TRBV7-9 combines with J gene TRBJ1-1; no firm D call. Germline V gene lookup returns CDR1 SEHNR and CDR2 FQNEAQ (reference sequence). The CDR3 length is 13 residues. V gave up 6 bases and J gave up 8 bases, with 16 bases separating them. CDR3 sequence (DNA): TGTGCCAGCAGTTTGCGGGTGGGGAAAGAAGCTTTCTTT. Its translation is CASSLRVGKEAFF.

The DNA for the CDR3 is TGTGCCAGTAGTATAGGGGCAACCCAAGAGACCCAGTACTTC. This codes for CASSIGATQETQYF. The gene calls are TRBV19 and TRBJ2-5; no definite D call. This CDR3 contains 14 residues. With 1 base removed from V and 1 base from J, the gap between germline ends came to 7 bases. CDR1 is LNHDA and CDR2 is SQIVND in the germline V gene (reference sequence).

The genes are TRBV21-1 and TRBJ1-3. TRBV21-1 is a known pseudogene. The length of the CDR3 is 17 residues. CDR3 DNA: TGTGCCAGCAGCAACGGAGGAACCATGAGCTCTGGAAACACCATATATTTT. It yields the protein CASSNGGTMSSGNTIYF.

This chain links TRBV5-1 with TRBJ2-3, with D maybe TRBD2 (6 bases). This CDR3 region has 14 residues. From germline, CDR1 is SGHRS and CDR2 YFSETQ. Trimming left V 0 bases short and J 5 bases short, with 10 bases between. For the CDR3, the DNA is TGCGCCAGCAGCTTGGTAGGAGGGGTAGATACGCAGTATTTT. Protein sequence: CASSLVGGVDTQYF.

The J gene is TRBJ1-1, the V gene TRBV7-9; D call uncertain. This CDR3 has 15 residues. Germline-derived CDR1 and CDR2 are SEHNR and FQNEAQ (reference sequence). V dropped 4 bases and J dropped 5 bases, with 17 bases sitting between them. This chain's CDR3 is CASSSMTPWETEAFF. Here the CDR3 DNA reads TGTGCCAGCAGCTCGATGACACCCTGGGAAACTGAAGCTTTCTTT.

The rearrangement joins TRBV24-1 to TRBJ2-1; no clear D gene. The length of the CDR3 is 11 residues. Germline values: CDR1 KGHDR, CDR2 SFDVKD. Trimming cost V 5 bases and J 9 bases, with 7 bases left between them. CDR3 bases: TGTGCCACCAGTGCCTACGGTGAGCAGTTCTTC. As protein: CATSAYGEQFF.

To note about this clone: This CDR3 is also generated by other DNA sequences in the sample. The V call is TRBV5-1, the J call TRBJ1-2, with D unresolved. Germline assignment: CDR1 SGHRS and CDR2 YFSETQ. There are 13 residues in the CDR3. Between the trimmed V and J ends, which lost 2 bases and 0 bases, there was a span of 5 bases. CDR3 DNA: TGCGCCAGCAGCTTAGATCCTAACTATGGCTACACCTTC. Translated, it gives CASSLDPNYGYTF.

The chain employs TRBV19 and TRBJ1-2; 8 bases map to TRBD1. V was clipped by 5 bases and J by 4 bases; unmatched bases: 9. The germline gives CDR1 LNHDA, CDR2 SQIVND (reference sequence). The CDR3 loop spans 15 amino acids. CDR3 DNA: TGTGCCAGTAGTCGGGACAGGCCAAATATCTATGGCTACACCTTC. It yields the protein CASSRDRPNIYGYTF. The full variable domain, completed using reference TRBV19 and TRBJ1-2, is DGGITQSPKYLFRKEGQNVTLSCEQNLNHDAMYWYRQDPGQGLRLIYYSQIVNDFQKGDIAEGYSVSREKKESFPLTVTSAQKNPTAFYLCASSRDRPNIYGYTFGSGTRLTVV.

This clone was seen only a few times. The chain joins TRBV18 to TRBJ2-3, with 10 bases aligning to TRBD1. The CDR3 contains 14 residues. V shed 3 bases and J 3 bases; nucleotides not matched to a gene: 0. Germline loops: CDR1 KGHSH, CDR2 LQKENI. CDR3 region: CASSPDRGTDTQYF. CDR3 coding DNA: TGTGCCAGCTCACCGGACAGGGGGACAGATACGCAGTATTTT. Full variable domain (remainder filled in from reference TRBV18 and TRBJ2-3): NAGVMQNPRHLVRRRGQEARLRCSPMKGHSHVYWYRQLPEEGLKFMVYLQKENIIDESGMPKERFSAEFPKEGPSILRIQQVVRGDSAAYFCASSPDRGTDTQYFGPGTRLTVL.

The chain uses TRBV21-1 and TRBJ2-5. TRBV21-1 is described as a pseudogene. CDR3 length equals 15 residues. The CDR3 loop is CASLLAEPPGAAQYF. For the CDR3, the DNA is TGTGCCAGCCTACTGGCGGAGCCCCCCGGGGCGGCCCAGTACTTC.

The genes are TRBV5-1 and TRBJ2-5; a weak D match, TRBD1 (5 bases). CDR1 is SGHRS and CDR2 is YFSETQ in the germline V gene. Trimming stripped 5 bases from V and 1 base from J, with 15 bases between. This CDR3 is 15 amino acids long. The chain's CDR3 is CASRQAGHLQETQYF. DNA of the CDR3: TGCGCCAGCAGACAGGCAGGACACCTCCAAGAGACCCAGTACTTC.